This T cell receptor (beta chain) was profiled in a study of control samples from healthy donors and cancer patients. CDR3 length equals 15 residues. The germline V gene has CDR1 LGHDT and CDR2 YNNKEL (reference sequence). Trimming took 4 bases from V and 5 from J; bases not matched to a gene: 4. Clones were read by immunoSEQ multiplex PCR, and TCRdb kept only the in-frame ones, dropping some. Of some 120,000 clones listed, about 90% are singletons. The chain uses TRBV3-1 (or the pseudogene TRBV3-2) and TRBJ1-6, with 8 bases lining up with TRBD1. The specimen sequenced was blood. This TCR derives from a man in his sixties in good health. The CDR3 DNA reads TGTGCCAGCAGCCCTGGGACAGGAGATAATTCACCCCTCCACTTT. The encoded protein is CASSPGTGDNSPLHF.